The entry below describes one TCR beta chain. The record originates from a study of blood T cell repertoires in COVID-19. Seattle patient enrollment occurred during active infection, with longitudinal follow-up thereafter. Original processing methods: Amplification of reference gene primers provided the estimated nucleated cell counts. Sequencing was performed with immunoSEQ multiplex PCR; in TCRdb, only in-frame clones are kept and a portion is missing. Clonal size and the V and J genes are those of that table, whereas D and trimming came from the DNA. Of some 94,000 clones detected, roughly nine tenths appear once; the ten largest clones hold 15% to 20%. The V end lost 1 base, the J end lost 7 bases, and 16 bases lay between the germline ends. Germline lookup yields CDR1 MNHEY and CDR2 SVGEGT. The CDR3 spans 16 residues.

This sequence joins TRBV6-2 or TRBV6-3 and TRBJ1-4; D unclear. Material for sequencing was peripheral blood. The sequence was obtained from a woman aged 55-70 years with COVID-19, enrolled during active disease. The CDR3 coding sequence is TGTGCCAGCAGTTACTACACTCCGGGGAAAGGTGAAAAACTGTTTTTT. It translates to CASSYYTPGKGEKLFF.